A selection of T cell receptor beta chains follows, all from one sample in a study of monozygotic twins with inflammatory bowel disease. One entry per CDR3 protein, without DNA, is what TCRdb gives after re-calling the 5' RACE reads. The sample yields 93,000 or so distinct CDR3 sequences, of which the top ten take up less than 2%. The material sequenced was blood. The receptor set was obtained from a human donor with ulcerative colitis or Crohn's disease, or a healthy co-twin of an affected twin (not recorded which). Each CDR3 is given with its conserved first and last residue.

CASSQMISGGRSDTQYF TRBJ2-3 TRBV4-3
CASSQVRVHRTDTQYF TRBJ2-3 TRBV3-1
CASSQRWGETQYF TRBJ2-5 TRBV6-5
CASRGGLDGDTQYF TRBJ2-3 TRBV7-2
CASRRDRHSGANVLTF TRBJ2-6 TRBV12-3/TRBV12-4
CSARLGLAERETQYF TRBJ2-5 TRBV20-1
CASSRGLADFNEQFF TRBJ2-1 TRBV12-3/TRBV12-4
CATSEPTGNYGYTF TRBJ1-2 TRBV24-1
CASSVQGAQDEQYF TRBJ2-7 TRBV7-9
CSVLPQNYGYTF TRBJ1-2 TRBV29-1
CASRGSGRADTQYF TRBJ2-3 TRBV6-6
CASSQPSRNEQFF TRBJ2-1 TRBV7-2
CASSHEDSNQPQHF TRBJ1-5 TRBV4-2
CASSQVGWNEQFF TRBJ2-1 TRBV3-1
CASSSQRGSGNTIYF TRBJ1-3 TRBV11-2
CASSEATDTQYF TRBJ2-3 TRBV6-1
CASSFQRGLGEKLFF TRBJ1-4 TRBV7-2